These T cell receptor beta chains were read from a single sample in a study of immune heterogeneity within non-small cell lung tumors. MiXCR, applied by TCRdb to the multiplex PCR reads, yields one record per CDR3 protein. The profile shows just over 15,000 distinct CDR3 sequences, 28% of them singletons. Sequencing input: lung tumor tissue. The source of these receptors is a man aged 35 to 55 with non-small cell lung cancer. CDR3s include the opening cysteine and the closing phenylalanine or tryptophan. The D gene is left open where the match is weak. Clone size is not always given. Where it is, it says once, few, many or a class for expanded clones.

d_call	clone_size	v_call	j_call	cdr3_aa	cdr3_nt
TRBD1	medium-sized	TRBV7-8	TRBJ1-5	CASSWTGASSNQPQHF	TGTGCCAGCAGCTGGACAGGGGCTTCTAGCAATCAGCCCCAGCATTTT
TRBD2	-	TRBV14	TRBJ2-1	CASSFAGLVVNEQFF	TGTGCCAGCAGCTTCGCGGGACTAGTGGTCAATGAGCAGTTCTTC
-	medium-sized	TRBV20-1	TRBJ1-2	CSARSPSYGYTF	TGCAGTGCTAGGTCCCCCAGCTATGGCTACACCTTC
-	many	TRBV20-1	TRBJ1-2	CSAVEGYGYTF	TGCAGTGCCGTAGAGGGGTATGGCTACACCTTC
TRBD1	-	TRBV12-3/TRBV12-4	TRBJ2-5	CASSFTGGSETQYF	TGTGCCAGCAGCTTCACAGGGGGCAGCGAGACCCAGTACTTC
TRBD2	-	TRBV18	TRBJ2-2	CASSPTPSGANTGELFF	TGTGCCAGCTCACCAACGCCTAGCGGGGCGAACACCGGGGAGCTGTTTTTT
TRBD1	many	TRBV12-3/TRBV12-4	TRBJ2-7	CASSPGTGGGYEQYF	TGTGCCAGCAGCCCGGGGACAGGGGGCGGGTACGAGCAGTACTTC
TRBD2	once	TRBV6-1	TRBJ2-1	CASTYRDGTSGRTYYNEQFF	TGTGCCAGCACGTATCGGGACGGGACTAGCGGGAGGACTTACTACAATGAGCAGTTCTTC
-	medium-sized	TRBV27	TRBJ1-2	CASSLSVRGGAGYTF	TGTGCCAGCAGTTTATCGGTCAGGGGAGGGGCGGGCTACACCTTC
-	medium-sized	TRBV27	TRBJ1-6	CASSLLRPSSSYNSPLHF	TGTGCCAGCAGTTTATTACGGCCCTCCAGCTCCTATAATTCACCCCTCCACTTT
TRBD1	few	TRBV2	TRBJ1-1	CASSERDRGEAFF	TGTGCCAGCAGTGAGCGAGACAGGGGTGAAGCTTTCTTT
TRBD1	medium-sized	TRBV6-4	TRBJ2-3	CASSDQGASTDTQYF	TGTGCCAGCAGTGACCAGGGGGCTAGCACAGATACGCAGTATTTT
-	medium-sized	TRBV27	TRBJ2-7	CASSRDRGYEQYF	TGTGCCAGCAGTCGCGACCGAGGCTACGAGCAGTACTTC
-	many	TRBV7-2	TRBJ1-2	CASSLDYGGRGGYTF	TGTGCCAGCAGCTTAGATTACGGGGGGAGGGGTGGCTACACCTTC
TRBD2	-	TRBV20-1	TRBJ2-3	CSASPLGTSGRADTQYF	TGCAGTGCTAGCCCTCTCGGGACTAGCGGGAGAGCCGATACGCAGTATTTT
-	many	TRBV5-6	TRBJ2-7	CASSHRRLSYEQYF	TGTGCCAGCAGCCACCGACGGCTCTCCTACGAGCAGTACTTC
TRBD1	-	TRBV3-1	TRBJ1-1	CASSAQPGTGVTFF	TGTGCCAGCAGCGCCCAACCTGGGACAGGGGTTACTTTCTTT
-	-	TRBV25-1	TRBJ2-5	CASSEPRRSQETQYF	TGTGCCAGCAGTGAACCCCGACGGTCGCAAGAGACCCAGTACTTC
-	-	TRBV11-3	TRBJ1-1	CASKKDLNTEAFF	TGTGCCAGCAAGAAAGATTTGAACACTGAAGCTTTCTTT
TRBD1	-	TRBV12-3/TRBV12-4	TRBJ1-1	CASSPGTGNTEAFF	TGTGCCAGCAGTCCTGGGACAGGGAACACTGAAGCTTTCTTT
TRBD2	few	TRBV11-3	TRBJ2-2	CASSRGLAGVGGELFF	TGTGCCAGCAGCCGTGGACTAGCGGGAGTCGGTGGGGAGCTGTTTTTT
-	medium-sized	TRBV2	TRBJ2-7	CASRRNLGTYEQYF	TGTGCCAGCAGGCGGAACTTGGGGACCTACGAGCAGTACTTC
TRBD1	-	TRBV3-1	TRBJ2-6	CAGRGTGGKGANVLTF	TGTGCCGGCAGGGGGACAGGGGGGAAAGGGGCCAACGTCCTGACTTTC
-	many	TRBV11-3	TRBJ1-6	CASSLAFRYSPLHF	TGTGCCAGCAGCTTAGCATTCCGTTATTCACCCCTCCACTTT
-	few	TRBV4-3	TRBJ2-1	CASSQDPGHYNEQFF	TGCGCCAGCAGCCAAGACCCAGGGCATTACAATGAGCAGTTCTTC
-	medium-sized	TRBV11-3	TRBJ1-1	CASSLGREAFF	TGTGCCAGCAGCTTAGGGAGGGAAGCTTTCTTT
-	medium-sized	TRBV7-9	TRBJ2-5	CASSSWIEQETQYF	TGTGCCAGCAGCTCGTGGATAGAGCAAGAGACCCAGTACTTC